One and the same sample provided the 16 T cell receptor beta chains below, sequenced in a study of blood T cells in healthy people across ages. Alongside a J-beta primer mix, a sample-barcoded 5' primer served in a second PCR lasting roughly 7 to 12 cycles. TCRdb reanalysed the 5' RACE reads using MiXCR and keeps one entry per CDR3 protein. The sample lists over 950,000 distinct CDR3 sequences, 35% to 45% occurring once. Sequences were obtained from blood. The receptor source for this set is a man between 18 and 35 years old in good health.

With respect to this clonotype: At one end, the junction sequence differs from germline, possibly due to a read error. This chain links TRBV6-2 or TRBV6-3 with TRBJ2-3; weak D call: TRBD1 (6 bases). This CDR3 contains 13 residues. CDR1 is MNHEY and CDR2 is SVGEGT in the germline V gene. The CDR3, as DNA: TGTGCCAGCAGATCGGACAGCATAGATACGCAGTATTTT. It is translated as CASRSDSIDTQYF.

CDR3: CASSFRPTNTGELFF. As DNA, the CDR3 is TGTGCCAGCAGCTTTAGACCGACGAACACCGGGGAGCTGTTTTTT. This chain connects TRBV6-1 to TRBJ2-2; D not certain. Germline V CDR1 and CDR2: MNHNS, SASEGT. This CDR3 is built from 15 residues. V lost 6 bases and J lost 0, with 11 bases in between.

The CDR3, as DNA: TGTGCCAGCAGCCAAGAATCGGCTTTGGCGGGGTGGTTTGCAGATACGCAGTATTTT. Protein: CASSQESALAGWFADTQYF. The chain uses TRBV14 and TRBJ2-3; possible D gene TRBD2, 6 bases. V lost 0 bases, J lost 4 bases, and 23 bases lay in between. CDR1 and CDR2 from the germline V gene are SGHDN and FVKESK. This CDR3 is 19 amino acids long.

This clonotype occurred many times. J is TRBJ1-1 and V is TRBV15; D remains ambiguous. CDR1 is LNHNV and CDR2 is YYDKDF in the germline V gene (reference sequence). The CDR3 contains 15 residues. Between the trimmed V and J ends, which lost 0 bases and 3 bases, there was a span of 11 bases. The CDR3 sequence is CATSRELSADTEAFF. In nucleotides, the CDR3 is TGTGCCACCAGCAGAGAATTATCGGCGGACACTGAAGCTTTCTTT.

V usage is TRBV7-9 and J usage is TRBJ2-1; tentatively, D is TRBD1 or TRBD2 (5 bases each). V lost 5 bases and J lost 0, with 14 bases in between. The CDR3 has 16 residues. Germline values: CDR1 SEHNR, CDR2 FQNEAQ (reference sequence). In DNA form, the CDR3 reads TGTGCCAGCAGCCCCCCTCGGGACCGCTCCTACAATGAGCAGTTCTTC. Protein: CASSPPRDRSYNEQFF.

This clonotype was detected only a few times. V and J are TRBV20-1 and TRBJ2-5, with TRBD1 as a possible D gene (6 bases). Trimming pared 1 base from V and 0 bases from J, leaving 9 bases between. The CDR3 is made up of 14 amino acids. Germline V CDR1 and CDR2: DFQATT, SNEGSKA (reference sequence). CDR3 residues: CSARVTGYQETQYF. The CDR3 coding sequence is TGCAGTGCTAGAGTCACAGGGTACCAAGAGACCCAGTACTTC.

This clonotype was seen repeatedly, ten times or more. V usage is TRBV12-3 or TRBV12-4 and J usage is TRBJ1-5; D is possibly TRBD1 (5 bases). This CDR3 is 12 amino acids long. The V end lost 3 bases, the J end lost 9 bases, and 9 bases lay between the germline ends. DNA of the CDR3: TGTGCCAGCAGTTTGGGGCGTGGGCCCCAGCATTTT. This encodes CASSLGRGPQHF.

This clonotype was seen a few times. The chain has TRBV2 and TRBJ2-5; D remains unclear. The CDR3 has 13 amino acids. Trimming cost V 4 bases and J 0 bases, with 6 bases left between them. Germline CDR1 reads SNHLY; CDR2 reads FYNNEI. CDR3 sequence (DNA): TGTGCCAGCAGTGTACCGTACCAAGAGACCCAGTACTTC. It encodes CASSVPYQETQYF.

This clonotype was picked up a small number of times. J is TRBJ1-4 and V is TRBV20-1; TRBD1 matches at 11 bases. The ends lost 6 bases at V and 2 bases at J; junction bases unmatched: 8. The CDR3 loop spans 16 amino acids. Per germline, CDR1 DFQATT and CDR2 SNEGSKA (reference sequence). In DNA, the CDR3 is TGCAGTGCCCTGCGGACAGGGGGCGCGACTAATGAAAAACTGTTTTTT. Encoded protein: CSALRTGGATNEKLFF.

The chain combines TRBV4-3 with TRBJ2-1; D is tentatively TRBD1 or TRBD2 (6 bases each). The J call may be faulty, since TRBJ2-7 better matches the DNA end. Germline V gives CDR1 LGHNA, CDR2 YSLEER. The CDR3 consists of 15 residues. The CDR3 spells CASSQDRGPYNEQYF. The CDR3 DNA reads TGCGCCAGCAGCCAAGACCGGGGGCCCTACAATGAGCAGTACTTC.

This clonotype was detected a few times. V gene TRBV7-3 combines with J gene TRBJ2-3, with 13 bases lining up with TRBD2. Germline CDR1 reads SGHTA; CDR2 reads FQGTGA. There are 15 residues in the CDR3. V trimming: 11 bases; J trimming: 7 bases; junction bases outside the gene matches: 12. CDR3 bases: TGTGCCGGCACCGTACTAGCGGGGGGGGCAAATACGCAGTATTTT. Its translation: CAGTVLAGGANTQYF.

This clonotype has a handful of counts. The V and J genes are TRBV9 and TRBJ2-1; D remains unclear. V lost 8 bases to trimming and J lost 5 bases, with 17 bases between them. CDR1 and CDR2 (germline): SGDLS, YYNGEE. This CDR3 spans 14 amino acids. The DNA of the CDR3 is TGTGCCAGTGCTTACCGCGGTGAGAACAATGAGCAGTTCTTC. The encoded protein is CASAYRGENNEQFF. Variable domain in full (rest from reference TRBV9 and TRBJ2-1): DSGVTQTPKHLITATGQRVTLRCSPRSGDLSVYWYQQSLDQGLQFLIQYYNGEERAKGNILERFSAQQFPDLHSELNLSSLELGDSALYFCASAYRGENNEQFFGPGTRLTVL.

With regard to this clonotype: Just one base apart from a much larger clone, this may be a read error. The chain employs TRBV12-3 or TRBV12-4 and TRBJ2-3; the D is unclear. There are 15 residues in the CDR3. Written as DNA, the CDR3 is TGTGCCAGCGGTTTAATTGGCGGCGGCACAGATACGCAGTATTTT. Protein sequence: CASGLIGGGTDTQYF.

This clonotype has more than one count but fewer than ten. The chain employs TRBV25-1 and TRBJ2-1, with D possibly TRBD1 on 9 matching bases. CDR3 length equals 18 residues. V lost 8 bases and J 6 bases, leaving 29 bases between the germline ends. In germline, CDR1 is MGHDK, CDR2 SYGVNS. The CDR3 DNA follows: TGTGCCAGCCTAGCAGTCGACAGGGGGACTAGGAGAGGCAATGAGCAGTTCTTC. As protein: CASLAVDRGTRRGNEQFF.

This clonotype has only a few counts. This sequence joins TRBV12-3 or TRBV12-4 and TRBJ2-3, with unresolved D. The V and J ends lost 7 bases and 3 bases respectively, with 8 bases between them. The CDR3 is made up of 12 amino acids. The CDR3 protein is CASTRWTDTQYF. DNA for the CDR3: TGTGCCAGCACTAGATGGACAGATACGCAGTATTTT.

J is TRBJ2-7 and V is TRBV20-1; D ambiguous. Germline V gene data show CDR1 as DFQATT and CDR2 as SNEGSKA (reference sequence). V was pared by 3 bases and J by 3 bases, with 9 bases between. The CDR3 is 12 amino acids. The CDR3 loop is CSARNIDYEQYF. The CDR3 region has the DNA TGCAGTGCTAGGAACATTGACTACGAGCAGTACTTC.